These 11 T cell receptor beta chains were sequenced from one sample in a study of T cell clonality in common variable immunodeficiency. Profiling relied on immunoSEQ multiplex PCR, and the TCRdb table lists in-frame clones only, not all of them. The table lists about 66,000 clones, with no singletons. The source material was peripheral blood mononuclear cells. The receptors come from a person aged 18-69 years in good health.

Many counts were recorded for this clone. The CDR3 end is not reached by the read, which stops 3 residues before it; the germline J gene fills it in. This chain links TRBV2 with TRBJ1-2; tentative D call: TRBD1 (5 bases). V gave up 7 bases and J gave up 4 bases, with 19 bases separating them. There are 15 residues in the CDR3. CDR1 and CDR2 (germline): SNHLY, FYNNEI. The DNA read from the CDR3 is TGTGCCAGCATATTCTCTGGAGGGGCGAGCTATGGC. Protein: CASIFSGGASYG. The whole CDR3 sequence reads CASIFSGGASYGYTF. The full variable domain, in which reference TRBV2 and TRBJ1-2 provide the parts outside the CDR3, is EPEVTQTPSHQVTQMGQEVILRCVPISNHLYFYWYRQILGQKVEFLVSFYNNEISEKSEIFDDQFSVERPDGSNFTLKIRSTKLEDSAMYFCASIFSGGASYGYTFGSGTRLTVV.

Ten or more counts support this clone. The read falls 3 residues short of the CDR3 end, and the missing part is taken from the germline J gene. V usage is TRBV5-1 and J usage is TRBJ1-1; TRBD1 matches at 7 bases. Trimming cost V 3 bases and J 6 bases; bases outside gene matches: 5. The germline V gene has CDR1 SGHRS and CDR2 YFSETQ. The CDR3 totals 13 residues. CDR3 sequence: CASSSTTGSEAFF. The CDR3 bases that were read are TGCGCCAGCAGCTCCACGACAGGGTCTGAA.

This clone was found many times. The read ends 3 residues early relative to the CDR3; the germline J gene fills the gap. This chain links TRBV5-1 with TRBJ2-1, with 11 positions matching TRBD1. The V gene's germline CDR1 is SGHRS and CDR2 YFSETQ. This CDR3 spans 15 amino acids. The J segment lost 5 bases and the V segment lost 1 base, leaving 2 bases of the junction unmatched. The CDR3 sequence is CASSLTGQGDNEQFF. CDR3 DNA, as far as it was read: TGCGCCAGCAGCTTGACGGGACAGGGGGACAATGAG.

This clone was recorded at least ten times. The CDR3 is cut off 3 residues early in the read; its end comes from the germline J gene. The rearrangement uses TRBV19 and TRBJ2-1, with TRBD2 matching 12 bases. The length of the CDR3 is 17 residues. The germline gives CDR1 LNHDA, CDR2 SQIVND (reference sequence). J lost 4 bases, V lost 5 bases, and 9 bases had no gene match. The CDR3 is CASSARTSGVFYNEQFF. Partial CDR3 DNA: TGTGCCAGTAGTGCCCGGACTAGCGGGGTCTTTTACAATGAG.

A word on this clone: The read terminates 3 residues before the CDR3 end, so the remaining end is supplied by the germline J gene. The rearrangement links TRBV20-1 to TRBJ2-1; 10 bases agree with TRBD1. J lost 5 bases, V lost 6 bases, and 13 bases had no gene match. CDR3 length: 16 amino acids. Germline CDR1 reads DFQATT; CDR2 reads SNEGSKA (reference sequence). This chain's CDR3 is CSARKSGTGDNNEQFF. The CDR3 DNA, read in part, is TGCAGTGCACGGAAATCCGGGACAGGGGATAACAATGAG.

In its sample, this clone was seen many times. The read ends 3 residues shy of where the CDR3 ends; the end is completed using the germline J gene. V usage is TRBV29-1 and J usage is TRBJ1-1; D not certain. CDR1 and CDR2 from the germline V gene are SQVTM and ANQGSEA. Trimming shortened V by 1 base and J by 0 bases, and 3 bases separated the two germline ends. The CDR3 consists of 12 residues. The DNA read from the CDR3 is TGCAGCGTTGAAGTAATGAACACTGAA. It specifies CSVEVMNTE. The entire CDR3 is CSVEVMNTEAFF.

In its sample, this clone was seen many times. The read terminates 3 residues ahead of where the CDR3 ends, so the germline J gene completes it. The V and J genes are TRBV13 and TRBJ2-1; D is possibly TRBD2 (6 bases). CDR1 is PRHDT, CDR2 FYEKMQ, per germline (reference sequence). V was pared by 7 bases and J by 9 bases, with 22 bases between. The CDR3 totals 15 residues. The CDR3 sequence: CASTFGVAAKGEQFF. The sequenced part of the CDR3 DNA is TGTGCCAGCACCTTTGGGGTAGCGGCCAAGGGTGAG. Looking up the rest from reference TRBV13 and TRBJ2-1 gives the full variable domain: AAGVIQSPRHLIKEKRETATLKCYPIPRHDTVYWYQQGPGQDPQFLISFYEKMQSDKGSIPDRFSAQQFSDYHSELNMSSLELGDSALYFCASTFGVAAKGEQFFGPGTRLTVL.

There are many counts of this clone. Sequencing ends 3 residues short of the CDR3 end; the germline J gene provides the rest. This chain connects TRBV4-2 to TRBJ1-4; tentatively, D is TRBD1 (5 bases). Trimming cost V 0 bases and J 4 bases, with 9 bases left between them. Per germline, CDR1 LGHNA and CDR2 YNFKEQ. The CDR3 spans 15 residues. Incomplete CDR3 DNA: TGTGCCAGCAGCCAAGATAGCAGGGATAATGAAAAA. This gives the protein CASSQDSRDNEK. The complete CDR3 sequence is CASSQDSRDNEKLFF.

This clone was detected many times. The sequence runs out 3 residues before the end of the CDR3; the remainder is reconstructed from the germline J gene. The chain links TRBV15 to TRBJ2-7; D is undetermined. The germline V gene has CDR1 LNHNV and CDR2 YYDKDF (reference sequence). The CDR3 runs 17 residues. V was clipped by 0 bases and J by 2 bases, with 17 bases between them. The DNA read from the CDR3 is TGTGCCACCAGCAGAGATCGTGGCAGGTCTATCCCCTACGAG. Translation: CATSRDRGRSIPYE. The entire CDR3 sequence reads CATSRDRGRSIPYEQYF.

This clone showed up many times. The missing CDR3 end, 3 residues past where the read stops, is filled in from the germline J gene. The chain uses TRBV7-9 and TRBJ1-5; D is ambiguous. The germline gives CDR1 SEHNR, CDR2 FQNEAQ (reference sequence). V was cut by 1 base and J by 7 bases, with 5 bases left in between. The CDR3 spans 12 residues. CDR3 DNA, as far as it was read: TGTGCCAGCAGCTTAGGCGGCCAGCCC. Residues: CASSLGGQP. The entire CDR3 is CASSLGGQPQHF.

This clone has a count of ten or more. The CDR3 sequence: CASGSHRDTEAFF. The CDR3 DNA, read in part, is TGTGCCAGCGGAAGCCACCGGGACACTGAA. The chain combines TRBV2 with TRBJ1-1; D unresolved. The read is 3 residues too short to cover the CDR3 end, so that end is filled in from the germline J gene. The V gene's germline CDR1 is SNHLY and CDR2 FYNNEI. This CDR3 comprises 13 residues. V lost 8 bases and J 3 bases, leaving 13 bases between the germline ends. Complete variable domain (other parts from reference TRBV2 and TRBJ1-1): EPEVTQTPSHQVTQMGQEVILRCVPISNHLYFYWYRQILGQKVEFLVSFYNNEISEKSEIFDDQFSVERPDGSNFTLKIRSTKLEDSAMYFCASGSHRDTEAFFGQGTRLTVV.